This T cell receptor (beta chain) was obtained from a study of cytomegalovirus exposure and HLA in healthy donors. Whole-study findings and limits: Researchers left out some V segments, among them TRBV6-2 and TRBV6-3, as indistinguishable. CMV serostatus stood as the only immune exposure information on hand.

The V gene's germline CDR1 is SGDLS and CDR2 YYNGEE. This CDR3 has 15 amino acids. The V gene lost 4 bases and the J gene lost 4 bases, with 16 bases spanning the gap. In this sample, this clone turned up a few times. Its antigen is not identified. Primers: 60 Vbeta forward and 13 Jbeta reverse. Methods used by the authors: Counted up in a later analysis, unique TCR beta chains came to some 80 million, with around 10 million shared. Generated by immunoSEQ multiplex PCR, the TCRdb table keeps only in-frame clones and is missing some. V, J and clone size are taken as reported in that table, and D and trimming were inferred from the DNA itself. Seen here are some 57,000 clones, about 77% observed once, and the top ten hold roughly 5.2%.

The receptor's source is a woman aged 30 to 39 in good health and CMV-seronegative. Sequences were obtained from PBMCs. The V call is TRBV9, the J call TRBJ2-3; D is unclear. The CDR3 spells CASSPRSLKADTQYF. In DNA form, the CDR3 reads TGTGCCAGCAGCCCCCGTAGCCTCAAGGCAGATACGCAGTATTTT.